These 13 T cell receptor beta chains came from one sample sequenced in a study of PD-1 blockade in classical Hodgkin lymphoma. TCRdb's table, derived via immunoSEQ multiplex PCR, lists solely in-frame clones and lacks some. The repertoire holds around 23,000 clones, with around nine tenths as singletons. Documented time point: newly diagnosed, previously untreated cHL patient sample. After thawing, PBMCs were subjected to magnetic negative selection to isolate CD8+ T cells. Material for sequencing was CD8+ T cells from blood. The source of these receptors is a human donor with classical Hodgkin lymphoma.

This clone was detected once. The rearrangement links TRBV19 to TRBJ2-1, with a tentative D call TRBD2 (5 bases). The CDR3 is 15 residues long. Trimming took 1 base from V and 1 from J, leaving 8 bases between them. Germline CDR1 reads LNHDA; CDR2 reads SQIVND (reference sequence). The CDR3 region has the DNA TGTGCCAGTAGTATAGGGTCGGGGTCCTACAATGAGCAGTTCTTC. Translated: CASSIGSGSYNEQFF.

The chain links TRBV9 to TRBJ2-1; D perhaps matches TRBD2 (6 bases). V was shortened by 0 bases and J by 3 bases, with 13 bases between the two germline ends. The CDR3 has 16 amino acids. Germline V CDR1 and CDR2: SGDLS, YYNGEE. CDR3 protein: CASSVEHSGLYNEQFF. CDR3 sequence (DNA): TGTGCCAGCAGCGTAGAACATAGCGGACTCTACAATGAGCAGTTCTTC.

DNA for the CDR3: TGCGCCAGCAGCTTGAACCCAGCGGGAAGCACAGATACGCAGTATTTT. Encoded protein: CASSLNPAGSTDTQYF. The chain links TRBV5-1 to TRBJ2-3, with 7 positions matching TRBD2. Per germline, CDR1 SGHRS and CDR2 YFSETQ. Trimming removed 1 base from V and 0 bases from J; junction bases left unmatched: 5. The CDR3 is made up of 16 amino acids.

This rearrangement joins TRBV7-2 to TRBJ1-4, with TRBD1 matching over 7 bases. CDR3 length: 15 residues. V lost 2 bases and J lost 7; bases outside the gene matches: 7. Germline lookup yields CDR1 SGHTA and CDR2 FQGNSA. This CDR3 is CASSLLGGDSEKLFF. The CDR3 DNA reads as TGTGCCAGCAGCTTATTGGGGGGGGACAGTGAAAAACTGTTTTTT.

The chain joins TRBV20-1 to TRBJ2-1; D is undetermined. Trimming removed 4 bases at V and 2 bases at J, with 3 bases between. The CDR3 runs to 11 residues. Germline values: CDR1 DFQATT, CDR2 SNEGSKA (reference sequence). CDR3 sequence reads: CSATTYNEQFF. CDR3 DNA sequence: TGCAGTGCTACTACCTACAATGAGCAGTTCTTC.

This chain joins TRBV10-2 and TRBJ1-4; no firm D call. The CDR3 loop spans 14 amino acids. Germline assignment: CDR1 WSHSY and CDR2 SAAADI. V was shortened by 7 bases and J by 7 bases, with 16 bases between the two germline ends. The DNA for the CDR3 is TGCGCCAGCACCCGACGGGAAGTAGGTGAAAAACTGTTTTTT. Amino acids: CASTRREVGEKLFF.

This chain joins TRBV29-1 and TRBJ2-7; TRBD1 or TRBD2 may be the D gene (5 bases each). The CDR3 runs 12 residues. Between the trimmed V and J ends, which lost 4 bases and 6 bases, there was a span of 13 bases. Germline CDR1 is SQVTM and CDR2 is ANQGSEA. CDR3 region: CSVVQSGAEQYF. Here the CDR3 DNA reads TGCAGCGTTGTTCAATCCGGGGCCGAGCAGTACTTC.

The rearrangement joins TRBV7-8 to TRBJ2-5; 8 positions match TRBD1. With V trimmed by 5 bases and J by 2 bases, 7 bases remained unmatched. The CDR3 covers 15 residues. The germline gives CDR1 SGHVS, CDR2 FQNEAQ. The CDR3 DNA follows: TGTGCCAGCAGCCCAGGGGGCGGTCATCAAGAGACCCAGTACTTC. It yields the protein CASSPGGGHQETQYF.

The rearrangement joins TRBV25-1 to TRBJ1-2, with 7 bases that match TRBD1. The germline CDR1 and CDR2 sequences are MGHDK and SYGVNS. This CDR3 region has 13 residues. V shed 10 bases and J 7 bases; nucleotides not matched to a gene: 12. In DNA form, the CDR3 reads TGTGCCACCCAGACAGGGTCCTTAGGTGGCTACACCTTC. This encodes CATQTGSLGGYTF.

The genes are TRBV29-1 and TRBJ2-1; 7 nucleotides line up with TRBD2. Germline assignment: CDR1 SQVTM and CDR2 ANQGSEA. This CDR3 comprises 15 residues. Trimming removed 4 bases from V and 2 bases from J; junction bases left unmatched: 8. In nucleotides, the CDR3 is TGCAGCGTTGGATCGGGCGGGAGAACCTACAATGAGCAGTTCTTC. Its translation: CSVGSGGRTYNEQFF.

J is TRBJ1-1 and V is TRBV13; no reliable D call. Germline loops: CDR1 PRHDT, CDR2 FYEKMQ (reference sequence). The CDR3 has 16 amino acids. V was clipped by 2 bases and J by 7 bases, with 20 bases between them. CDR3 in amino acids: CASSLRAGRRLGEAFF. CDR3 DNA sequence: TGTGCCAGCAGCTTAAGGGCTGGGCGGAGGCTAGGTGAAGCTTTCTTT.

This chain joins TRBV4-3 and TRBJ2-5; the D gene is possibly TRBD1 (5 bases). V was pared by 0 bases and J by 4 bases, with 6 bases between. The germline V gene encodes CDR1 LGHNA and CDR2 YSLEER. The CDR3 has 13 amino acids. The CDR3 is CASSQDQGETQYF. In DNA, the CDR3 is TGCGCCAGCAGCCAAGATCAGGGAGAGACCCAGTACTTC.

The V gene is TRBV10-3, the J gene TRBJ1-2; no clear D. There are 13 residues in the CDR3. CDR1 is ENHRY, CDR2 SYGVKD, per germline. Trimming removed 0 bases at V and 8 bases at J, with 10 bases between. This CDR3 reads CAISESQWPGYTF. The CDR3 bases are TGTGCCATCAGTGAGTCGCAATGGCCGGGCTACACCTTC.